This paragraph covers one T cell receptor beta chain sequence. The data are from a study of blood T cell repertoires in COVID-19. Turning to the study itself: Samples taken during acute and convalescent COVID-19 were collected in the United States, Italy and Spain. T cells, B-cell-depleted T cells, or PBMCs supplied cDNA or gDNA.

From germline, CDR1 is SGHAT and CDR2 FQNNGV. The length of the CDR3 is 14 residues. The ends were cut back, 4 bases at V and 10 bases at J, with 16 bases in the middle. In the source study's methods: Reference gene primer amplification gave estimated nucleated cell counts. TCRdb's table, derived via immunoSEQ multiplex PCR, lists solely in-frame clones and lacks some. From that table come the V and J calls and clone size; the DNA was used to work out D and trimming. The sample includes 300,000 or so clones, about nine tenths seen only once; the top ten take around 1.1%. This chain joins TRBV11-2 and TRBJ1-4; possible D gene TRBD1, 6 bases. Sample: PBMCs or T cells enriched from blood (not recorded which). This TCR was recovered from a woman aged 30 to 39 who had recovered from COVID-19. CDR3 sequence reads: CASSSRSGDGKLFF. The CDR3 DNA reads TGTGCCAGCAGCTCAAGGTCAGGGGACGGAAAACTGTTTTTT.